This T cell receptor (beta chain) was captured in a study of cytomegalovirus exposure and HLA in healthy donors (dated by TCRdb to 2017 to 2019). Regarding the research as a whole: In an earlier analysis of roughly 590 of the donors, about 270 Gb of sequence data and 100 million or so unique TCR beta sequences from about 179 million T cells were reported. The T cell repertoires of 670 or so subjects were profiled by immunosequencing and related to cytomegalovirus serostatus. The number of donors typed differed by locus, with 629-630 for A, B, C, DRB1 and DQB1, more than 500 for DQA1, some 570 for DPA1, and 400 to 490 for DPB1. Among the approximately 420 genotyped donors, around 79% belonged to the genetic ancestry cluster associated with self-reported Caucasian donors. About 300 gigabases of sequencing data and around 88 million unique TCR sequences made up an early release that covered around 640 HLA-typed donors. Donor age, sex, ethnicity and CMV serostatus were compiled alongside the repertoire data. Several DR-DQ haplotypes were handled as single units for association and clustering, since linkage in the cohort was strong. An earlier analysis of around 540 of the donors applied high-throughput TCR beta sequencing to assess whether each TCR beta V gene segment acted as functional or pseudogenic. In a later genetic analysis, genome-wide SNP genotypes for about 55% of the roughly 700 donors were used, and that subset was treated as a discovery cohort. All discovery cohort repertoires had been generated using a single sequencing platform. In a later analysis, previously published TCR beta repertoires from 666 donors were re-analyzed and high-resolution HLA genotyping was added so that TCR occurrence patterns could be studied. Class I and class II HLA loci were covered by the typing at four-digit resolution. The study was designed to test whether signatures of past pathogen exposure could be identified by cataloging public T cell receptors. A separate validation cohort of roughly 120 different subjects was used in addition to the roughly 720-subject first cohort. To predict cytomegalovirus infection status, the study combined high-throughput TCR immunosequencing, statistical association of individual TCRs with disease status, and machine learning. Rather than using new phenotypic data, the later analysis identified candidate immune exposures from TCR beta sequences and from how often those sequences occurred across donors. Among some 400 genotyped donors of the cohort, an average of around 240,000 unique TCR beta nucleotide sequences were sequenced per donor, around 20% of them non-productive. Paper-wide results and their limitations: In a later genetic analysis, fewer N-insertions in productive TCRs were reported among donors in an Asian-associated ancestry cluster than the approximately 710-donor mean. According to a later analysis, TCR association rates differed among HLA loci, with DRB1 alleles showing the most associated TCRs and HLA-C alleles showing the fewest. In both the original and validation cohorts, the classifier was reported to diagnose cytomegalovirus status with high specificity and sensitivity. When HLA alleles, especially DR and DQ, strongly co-occurred, attributing TCR associations to individual alleles was difficult. Most TCR sequences were seen in very few donors, while some public TCRs were found in many individuals. Correlated functional status among segregating V segments might reflect linkage disequilibrium, but an unknown experimental factor could not be ruled out. The 87-base-pair reads could not distinguish some IMGT-functional V segments, including TRBV6-2 and TRBV6-3, so those segments were excluded. In vitro tests confirmed that a few of the cytomegalovirus-associated TCR beta chains recognize cytomegalovirus antigens. Immune exposure information for the cohort was limited to CMV serostatus. The authors suggested that the approach could potentially be generalized to other disease states and immunological phenotypes. A later analysis found that most CMV-associated TCR beta chains appeared HLA-restricted, with HLA associations seemingly driven largely by CMV exposure. A further reported finding was that TCR beta sequences accurately predicted the HLA-A and HLA-B alleles for most subjects in the first cohort. In a later analysis, HLA-associated TCR beta chains showed more clonal expansion and lower generation probabilities than non-associated chains that were equally common. At a false discovery rate of 0.05, a later analysis linked 15,000 to 20,000 TCR beta sequences to specific HLA alleles. Sequencing depth was assumed to be roughly uniform across donors in the presence/absence analyses, though that assumption may not hold. V-gene and J-gene trimming of TCR beta chains was associated with a missense DCLRE1C variant in a later genetic analysis, and the association was replicated in an independent cohort. Roughly 17 rarely observed V segments, including chromosome 9 orphons, were excluded from the earlier analysis of 550 to 700 of the donors because counts were too low. HLA typing was unavailable for some donors at each locus, so association tests used only the typed subset. In an earlier analysis of approximately 590 of the donors, most TCR beta V segments were observed in productive rearrangements about 87% or about 30% of the time, broadly matching IMGT annotations. The sequencing pipeline was judged likely to have produced a cluster of highly shared sequence variants as a technical artifact. The cohort was sequenced for TCR beta chains only, and without alpha or paired-chain data the features that could be detected were limited. The study listed over 150 TCR beta chains as associated with cytomegalovirus. A later analysis reported that several top co-occurrence clusters appeared linked to parvovirus B19, influenza, CMV and Epstein-Barr virus.

Comments on this clone: No antigen is known for it. No much larger clone exists at a distance of one base, and base qualities are not known.

Receptor libraries were prepared by the immunoSEQ multiplex PCR assay. A mixture of 60 forward primers for TCR Vbeta segments and 13 reverse primers for TCR Jbeta segments was used in the multiplex PCR. The CDR3 region of rearranged TCR beta genes was amplified from genomic DNA with a multiplex PCR assay. The amplified TCR beta libraries were sequenced on the Illumina HiSeq System as 87-base-pair reads. The source study handled its data this way. In a later analysis, some 80 million unique TCR beta chains were counted across the approximately 640 repertoires, and around 10 million of these chains were shared by at least two donors. Raw reads were error-corrected and collapsed into unique sequences with a nearest-neighbor algorithm that merged closely related sequences to remove PCR and sequencing errors. CDR3 sequences were aligned to IMGT reference sequences to assign V, D and J gene segments. For a sequence to be retained, a match of at least six nucleotides to both a V gene segment and a J gene segment was required. Rearrangements were called productive when the CDR3 lacked stop codons and stayed in frame with V and J; all others were non-productive. CDR3 was defined by IMGT convention, running from the second conserved V-encoded cysteine to the conserved J-encoded phenylalanine. The earlier analysis of about 620 of the donors excluded sequences that lacked an unambiguous match to a single V gene segment. An earlier analysis of around 600 of the donors classified V segments as functional when productive rearrangements were above 56.7% and as segregating when the standard deviation between donors was above 5%. A statistical classification framework was built for diagnosing cytomegalovirus status from the catalog of TCR beta chain sequences. V and J gene assignment, in a later analysis, came from comparing TCR nucleotide sequences with IMGT/GENE-DB human TR gene sequences. A later analysis assigned CDR3 sequences and most-parsimonious VDJ recombination scenarios with the TCRdist pipeline. A later analysis defined each TCR beta chain by its CDR3 amino acid sequence plus V-gene family, and excluded reads lacking a unique V-gene family. A later analysis removed 592 highly shared, low-generation-probability nucleotide sequences to deal with suspected cross-contamination and a sequencing artifact. A later analysis calculated a clonal expansion index for each public chain from normalized within-repertoire ranks of inferred template counts. A later analysis computed generation probabilities with a VDJ recombination model fitted to out-of-frame rearrangements, and checked the results against IGoR. A later analysis scored TCR-TCR, TCR-HLA and TCR-CMV co-occurrence with hypergeometric tests, applying a repertoire-size bias correction to TCR pairs. False discovery rates were estimated in a later analysis by permuting HLA or CMV assignments 20 times. In a later analysis, co-occurring TCRs were grouped with DBSCAN, and TCRdist sequence similarity was added when clustering was performed within HLA-allele-positive subsets. Co-occurrence clustering excluded repertoires with fewer than 30,000 or more than 120,000 public chains, plus five with anomalous nucleotide sharing. In TCRdb, the immuneACCESS table is reduced to in-frame sequences with V and J assigned. These tables do not hold every clone; where another copy was compared, an unresolved V gene accounts for under half, and the others remain unexplained. V and J calls and clone size are given by that table; D and trimming were obtained from the DNA. In all, the sample holds about 120,000 clones, and 65% to 80% of those were seen once. Jointly, the top ten make up 3.4% of the sample.

Measured from the cysteine to the phenylalanine, the CDR3 is 12 residues long. Only CDR3 DNA is held: 36 bases, read in frame from base 1. A distance of 14 bases separates the germline ends of V and J, which lose 4 bases and 10 bases respectively. The germline V gene sets CDR1 to SGDLS and CDR2 to YYNGEE. The cohort was made up of 666 healthy bone marrow donors. All cohort members were sampled while nominally healthy, although unrecorded immune exposures were likely present. The donor tested CMV seronegative, placing the donor among the 352 seronegative members of the cohort. A peripheral blood sample was provided by each donor, and peripheral blood mononuclear cells were used for TCR beta sequencing. The Qiagen DNeasy Blood Extraction Kit was used to extract genomic DNA from the blood cell samples.

Sequencing was performed on PBMCs. The source is a man aged 25 to 40 in good health and CMV-seronegative. The V gene is TRBV9 and the J gene is TRBJ2-5; a weak D assignment points to TRBD2 (6 bases agree). The base sequence is TGTGCCAGCAGCCCCCGCGGGGAGGACCAGTACTTC. Its protein product is CASSPRGEDQYF.